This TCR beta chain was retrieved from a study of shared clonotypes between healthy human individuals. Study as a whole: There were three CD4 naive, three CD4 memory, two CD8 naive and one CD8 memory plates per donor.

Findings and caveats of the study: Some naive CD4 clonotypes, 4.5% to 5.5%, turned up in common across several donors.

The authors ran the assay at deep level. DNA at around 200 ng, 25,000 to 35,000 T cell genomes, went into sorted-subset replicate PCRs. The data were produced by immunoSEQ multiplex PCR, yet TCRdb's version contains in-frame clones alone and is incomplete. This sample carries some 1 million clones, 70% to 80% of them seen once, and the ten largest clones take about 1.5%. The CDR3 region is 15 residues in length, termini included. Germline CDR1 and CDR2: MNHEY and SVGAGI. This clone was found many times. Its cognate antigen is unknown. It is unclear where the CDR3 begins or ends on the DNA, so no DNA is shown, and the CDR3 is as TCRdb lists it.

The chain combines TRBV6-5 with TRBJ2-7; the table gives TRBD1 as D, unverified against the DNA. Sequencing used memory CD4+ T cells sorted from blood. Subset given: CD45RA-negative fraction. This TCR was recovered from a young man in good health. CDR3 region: CASSSSTGGNYEQYF.